Here is one T cell receptor beta chain with its context. The antigen is undetermined. Genomic DNA of each subset was evenly split across several immunoSEQ plates. Replicate PCRs for sorted subsets used about 200 ng DNA; this equaled 25,000 to 35,000 T cell genomes. Per the original methods: ImmunoSEQ sequences covered only the junction and lacked quality scores; filtering therefore differed. Method: immunoSEQ multiplex PCR; TCRdb's copy keeps in-frame clones and lacks some. V and J calls and clone size follow that table, whereas D and trimming were derived from the DNA. The table lists under 1 million clones, about 91% of them singletons. The CDR3 spans 17 residues. V lost 1 base, J lost 6 bases, and 22 bases lay in between. Germline values: CDR1 MDHEN, CDR2 SYDVKM. This sample was included in a study of shared clonotypes between healthy human individuals. Whole-study results and caveats: Estimated richness values were generally larger in naive subsets than in memory subsets.

Naive CD8 cells comprised CD45RO-negative, CCR7-positively selected cells, excluding terminally differentiated effector memory CD45RA+ cells. The genes are TRBV28 and TRBJ2-7; no firm D call. The clonotype was recovered from a man under 40 in good health. What was sequenced was naive CD8+ T cells sorted from blood. The CDR3 DNA sequence: TGTGCCAGCAGTTTATTTGGATCGCGTCAGTTAAGACCCGAGCAGTACTTC. Translating it yields CASSLFGSRQLRPEQYF.